A single sample is the source of the 3 T cell receptor beta chains below, sequenced in a study of T cell changes during pregnancy in multiple sclerosis. Sequencing was performed with immunoSEQ multiplex PCR; in TCRdb, only in-frame clones are kept and a portion is missing. The sample includes some 70,000 clones, approximately 86% seen only once; the top ten take about 3%. The source was peripheral blood, collected before pregnancy. These receptors all come from a female donor with multiple sclerosis, enrolled in a pregnancy study.

The chain recombines TRBV6-5 with TRBJ1-5; maybe TRBD1 (6 bases). The CDR3 is 13 residues long. CDR1 MNHEY and CDR2 SVGAGI come from the germline V gene. Between the trimmed V and J ends, which lost 6 bases and 5 bases, there was a span of 11 bases. This chain's CDR3 is CASRRGGDQPQHF. The CDR3 nucleotides are TGTGCCAGCAGACGAGGGGGGGATCAGCCCCAGCATTTT.

This chain links TRBV29-1 with TRBJ2-5; 9 positions match TRBD1. Losses at the gene ends were 6 bases for V and 5 bases for J; bases not matched to a gene: 7. In germline, CDR1 is SQVTM, CDR2 ANQGSEA. The CDR3 has 13 residues. CDR3 in DNA: TGCAGCGTCGCTGACAGGGGGGGGGAGACCCAGTACTTC. Its translation is CSVADRGGETQYF.

The gene calls are TRBV7-8 and TRBJ2-7, with 10 bases fitting TRBD2. Germline CDR1 is SGHVS and CDR2 is FQNEAQ. There are 15 residues in the CDR3. V lost 2 bases and J lost 6; bases outside the gene matches: 7. The CDR3 sequence: CASSLPSGGTAEQYF. The DNA of the CDR3 is TGTGCCAGCAGCTTACCTAGCGGGGGTACGGCCGAGCAGTACTTC.